Following are 32 T cell receptor beta chains from one sample sequenced in a study of blood T cells in healthy people across ages. With a J-beta primer mix and a sample-barcoded 5' primer, a second PCR ran about 6 to 11 cycles. One entry per CDR3 protein, called by TCRdb with MiXCR from the 5' RACE reads. The data contain about 830,000 distinct CDR3 sequences, less than 80% of them singletons. The sequenced material came from blood. The receptors here all came from a man aged 25-40 years in good health.

This clonotype was picked up many times. CDR3 DNA: TGTGCCAGCAGCCAAGTACCGGGACTAACCGACAATGAGCAGTTCTTC. Its translation: CASSQVPGLTDNEQFF. The rearrangement links TRBV4-2 to TRBJ2-1; 7 nucleotides align to TRBD2. Germline CDR1 reads LGHNA; CDR2 reads YNFKEQ. Trimming removed 1 base from V and 5 bases from J; junction bases left unmatched: 8. The CDR3 runs to 16 residues.

This clonotype was seen only a few times. The chain links TRBV5-5 to TRBJ1-1; no clear D. Germline V gene data show CDR1 as SGHKS and CDR2 as YYEKEE (reference sequence). Trimming pared 2 bases from V and 7 bases from J, leaving 12 bases between. CDR3 length: 13 residues. The CDR3 spells CASSLIYGIEAFF. CDR3 coding DNA: TGTGCCAGCAGCTTAATATACGGGATTGAAGCTTTCTTT.

V usage is TRBV6-6 and J usage is TRBJ2-7, with D unclear. This CDR3 is built from 11 residues. The V gene's germline CDR1 is MNHNY and CDR2 SVGAGI (reference sequence). V was shortened by 9 bases and J by 3 bases, with 9 bases between the two germline ends. CDR3 sequence (DNA): TGTGCCAGTAGGTATAGCTACGAGCAGTACTTC. Translated, it gives CASRYSYEQYF.

The rearrangement joins TRBV28 to TRBJ2-2; D unclear. The germline gives CDR1 MDHEN, CDR2 SYDVKM. Trimming cost V 3 bases and J 2 bases, with 10 bases left between them. The CDR3 is 15 residues long. Written as DNA, the CDR3 is TGTGCCAGCAGTTTCCCACACATTAACACCGGGGAGCTGTTTTTT. Its translation: CASSFPHINTGELFF.

The chain employs TRBV20-1 and TRBJ2-5; D perhaps matches TRBD1 (5 bases). CDR3 size: 15 residues. Trimming stripped 0 bases from V and 4 bases from J, with 15 bases between. The germline V gene encodes CDR1 DFQATT and CDR2 SNEGSKA (reference sequence). The CDR3 protein is CSARDAQGVGETQYF. The CDR3 DNA sequence: TGCAGTGCTAGAGATGCTCAGGGCGTGGGAGAGACCCAGTACTTC.

About this clonotype itself: The junction differs from germline at one of its ends, possibly a read error. The genes are TRBV4-3 and TRBJ2-1; D may be TRBD2 (6 bases). Germline V gene sequence: CDR1 LGHNA, CDR2 YSLEER. The CDR3 totals 16 residues. The CDR3 loop reads CASSQGNSGPYNGQFF. The CDR3 DNA reads as TGCGCCAGCAGCCAAGGTAATAGCGGACCTTACAATGGGCAGTTCTTC.

The CDR3 reads CASSRAPNEQFF. The CDR3 coding sequence is TGTGCCAGCAGTCGAGCCCCCAATGAGCAGTTCTTC. The rearrangement links TRBV3-1 to TRBJ2-1; no clear D gene. With 6 bases removed from V and 6 bases from J, the gap between germline ends came to 9 bases. The CDR3 spans 12 residues. CDR1 and CDR2 (germline): LGHDT, YNNKEL (reference sequence).

The J gene is TRBJ1-2, the V gene TRBV12-3 or TRBV12-4; 8 nucleotides line up with TRBD1. This CDR3 region has 14 residues. The junction had 6 bases not matched to a gene; V was cut back by 7 bases and J by 2 bases. The CDR3 DNA follows: TGTGCCAGCACCCGGACAGGGAGCAACTATGGCTACACCTTC. Translating it yields CASTRTGSNYGYTF.

This chain uses TRBV10-3 with TRBJ2-1; TRBD1 might be the D (6 bases). The V and J ends lost 6 bases and 7 bases respectively, with 10 bases between them. CDR1 is ENHRY and CDR2 is SYGVKD in the germline V gene. The CDR3 length is 12 residues. CDR3 residues: CAIRIQGNEQFF. The DNA of the CDR3 is TGTGCCATCAGAATACAGGGAAATGAGCAGTTCTTC.

The rearrangement uses TRBV2 and TRBJ2-5, with TRBD2 identical over 11 bases. Germline assignment: CDR1 SNHLY and CDR2 FYNNEI. CDR3 size: 15 residues. The trim removed 6 bases at V and 0 bases at J, leaving 3 bases unmatched. The CDR3 loop is CASRLAGAYQETQYF. CDR3 bases: TGTGCCAGCAGACTAGCGGGAGCGTACCAAGAGACCCAGTACTTC.

The chain couples TRBV2 to TRBJ2-7, with 11 nucleotides matching TRBD2. Germline V gene data show CDR1 as SNHLY and CDR2 as FYNNEI. The CDR3 totals 15 residues. V trimming: 8 bases; J trimming: 1 base; junction bases outside the gene matches: 7. CDR3 sequence (DNA): TGTGCCAGCTTTGTTACTAGCGGGGGTTCCTACGAGCAGTACTTC. Translation gives CASFVTSGGSYEQYF.

V usage is TRBV9 and J usage is TRBJ2-7; D is unclear. V was shortened by 3 bases and J by 2 bases, with 12 bases between the two germline ends. The CDR3 runs to 14 residues. Germline V lookup: CDR1 SGDLS, CDR2 YYNGEE. The CDR3 sequence is CASSASGPPYEQYF. Written as DNA, the CDR3 is TGTGCCAGCAGCGCCAGTGGGCCCCCCTACGAGCAGTACTTC. The complete variable domain, with remaining parts taken from reference TRBV9 and TRBJ2-7, reads DSGVTQTPKHLITATGQRVTLRCSPRSGDLSVYWYQQSLDQGLQFLIQYYNGEERAKGNILERFSAQQFPDLHSELNLSSLELGDSALYFCASSASGPPYEQYFGPGTRLTVT.

The V and J genes are TRBV6-2 or TRBV6-3 and TRBJ2-5; tentative D call: TRBD1 (6 bases). The CDR3 length is 12 residues. The V gene lost 0 bases and the J gene lost 12 bases, with 11 bases spanning the gap. Germline V CDR1 and CDR2: MNHEY, SVGEGT. The CDR3 DNA reads TGTGCCAGCAGTTACTCGAGACAGGCGGAGTACTTC. Translation gives CASSYSRQAEYF.

The V gene is TRBV4-3, the J gene TRBJ2-1; 11 nucleotides match TRBD1. The junction had 7 bases not matched to a gene; V was cut back by 4 bases and J by 5 bases. This CDR3 has 16 residues. Germline-derived CDR1 and CDR2 are LGHNA and YSLEER. In DNA, the CDR3 is TGCGCCAGCAGCCCCCTCGGACAGGGGGCCGACAATGAGCAGTTCTTC. Amino acid sequence: CASSPLGQGADNEQFF.

V and J are TRBV11-2 and TRBJ1-1; D not certain. The CDR3 sequence is 13 residues long. Germline CDR1 is SGHAT and CDR2 is FQNNGV. Trimming pared 6 bases from V and 0 bases from J, leaving 8 bases between. The CDR3 coding sequence is TGTGCCAGCAGACAGTCCCTGAACACTGAAGCTTTCTTT. It specifies CASRQSLNTEAFF. Full variable domain (rest looked up from reference TRBV11-2 and TRBJ1-1): EAGVAQSPRYKIIEKRQSVAFWCNPISGHATLYWYQQILGQGPKLLIQFQNNGVVDDSQLPKDRFSAERLKGVDSTLKIQPAKLEDSAVYLCASRQSLNTEAFFGQGTRLTVV.

The count of this clonotype is one. At one end, the junction sequence differs from germline, possibly due to a read error. The chain employs TRBV7-2 and TRBJ1-1, with D possibly TRBD1 on 6 matching bases. This CDR3 has 15 amino acids. Germline CDR1 and CDR2: SGHTA and FQGNSA. The CDR3 region is CASSLLTGGSVGAFF. DNA of the CDR3: TGCGCCAGCAGCTTATTGACAGGCGGGTCCGTTGGAGCTTTCTTT.

The chain is built from TRBV28 and TRBJ2-3, with a possible D match to TRBD1 (6 bases). The CDR3 is made up of 16 amino acids. Germline V CDR1 and CDR2: MDHEN, SYDVKM. V dropped 3 bases and J dropped 5 bases, with 18 bases sitting between them. The CDR3: CASSLPDQGWEDTQYF. CDR3 nucleotide sequence: TGTGCCAGCAGTTTGCCCGATCAGGGGTGGGAAGATACGCAGTATTTT.

This clonotype was recorded a few times. The chain combines TRBV20-1 with TRBJ2-5, with D possibly TRBD1 on 5 matching bases. Germline loops: CDR1 DFQATT, CDR2 SNEGSKA (reference sequence). The CDR3 covers 15 residues. V was clipped by 5 bases and J by 4 bases, with 20 bases between them. The CDR3 DNA reads as TGCAGTGCTCATACCAGCTCAGGGTTAGGAGAGACCCAGTACTTC. Its translation is CSAHTSSGLGETQYF.

This chain uses TRBV20-1 with TRBJ2-1, with no clear D. The CDR3 consists of 14 residues. The ends were cut back, 3 bases at V and 13 bases at J, with 22 bases in the middle. From germline, CDR1 is DFQATT and CDR2 SNEGSKA (reference sequence). The CDR3 bases are TGCAGTGCTAGCACGGTGGGCCGTCAAGAGACCCAGTTCTTC. Protein sequence: CSASTVGRQETQFF.

The chain carries TRBV4-3 and TRBJ1-1; D unresolved. CDR1 and CDR2 (germline): LGHNA, YSLEER. CDR3 size: 20 residues. The V end lost 2 bases, the J end lost 1 base, and 26 bases lay between the germline ends. The DNA for the CDR3 is TGCGCCAGCAGCCAATTTTACGAAAGGGTTGAGGGAAGTAGGAACACTGAAGCTTTCTTT. Translating gives CASSQFYERVEGSRNTEAFF.

This chain connects TRBV28 to TRBJ1-2, with D uncertain. Germline V gives CDR1 MDHEN, CDR2 SYDVKM. The V gene lost 7 bases and the J gene lost 4 bases, with 13 bases spanning the gap. The CDR3 has 13 residues. The CDR3 sequence is CASTHHGSYGYTF. CDR3 in DNA: TGTGCCAGCACTCACCATGGGTCCTATGGCTACACCTTC.

The J gene is TRBJ2-4, the V gene TRBV6-6; 7 bases line up with TRBD1. The J call may be incorrect, as the DNA end agrees better with TRBJ2-7. The CDR3 covers 15 residues. Per germline, CDR1 MNHNY and CDR2 SVGAGI (reference sequence). CDR3 loop: CASSYGTEPNYEQYF. CDR3 nucleotide sequence: TGTGCCAGCAGTTACGGGACAGAACCTAACTACGAGCAGTACTTC.

The chain couples TRBV10-3 to TRBJ2-7, with 7 bases fitting TRBD2. After removal of 8 bases from V and 4 bases from J, the junction contained 8 bases not matched to a gene. Germline V CDR1 and CDR2: ENHRY, SYGVKD. The CDR3 contains 13 residues. CDR3 residues: CAIATGGVYEQYF. CDR3 nucleotide sequence: TGTGCCATCGCAACGGGGGGTGTATACGAGCAGTACTTC.

The genes are TRBV20-1 and TRBJ2-5, with 8 nucleotides matching TRBD1. The CDR3 extends over 15 amino acids. CDR1 is DFQATT and CDR2 is SNEGSKA in the germline V gene (reference sequence). V lost 4 bases to trimming and J lost 2 bases; unmatched junction nucleotides: 9. CDR3 amino acids: CSATGTGTSQETQYF. In nucleotides, the CDR3 is TGCAGTGCTACAGGGACAGGTACTTCACAAGAGACCCAGTACTTC.

This clonotype was counted between two and nine times. In nucleotides, the CDR3 is TGTGCCAGCAGTGCTCGGGGCGCCGAAGGGACCCAGTACTTC. It translates to CASSARGAEGTQYF. This chain uses TRBV2 with TRBJ2-5; D is perhaps TRBD1 or TRBD2 (5 bases each). This CDR3 spans 14 amino acids. CDR1 SNHLY and CDR2 FYNNEI come from the germline V gene. V was cut by 4 bases and J by 7 bases, with 16 bases left in between.

V is TRBV29-1 and J is TRBJ2-2, with 8 bases identical to TRBD1. The CDR3 length is 12 residues. CDR1 and CDR2 (germline): SQVTM, ANQGSEA. V shed 7 bases and J 6 bases; nucleotides not matched to a gene: 4. The CDR3 region is CSGTGSPGELFF. The DNA for the CDR3 is TGCAGCGGGACAGGGAGCCCCGGGGAGCTGTTTTTT.

The chain carries TRBV4-2 and TRBJ1-6, with TRBD1 matching over 9 bases. V dropped 3 bases and J dropped 10; count of bases not matched to a gene: 10. From germline, CDR1 is LGHNA and CDR2 YNFKEQ. CDR3 length: 16 amino acids. The CDR3 nucleotides are TGTGCCAGCAGCCAGTTCGAGGACAGGGGAGGGTCACCCCTCCACTTT. It encodes CASSQFEDRGGSPLHF.

This clonotype occurred a few times. The J gene is TRBJ2-5, the V gene TRBV12-3 or TRBV12-4; TRBD1 agrees at 10 bases. Unmatched junction bases numbered 4, after V lost 6 bases and J lost 0 bases. The CDR3 is made up of 15 amino acids. The CDR3 is CASSKGQGYQETQYF. The CDR3 region has the DNA TGTGCCAGCAGCAAGGGACAGGGGTACCAAGAGACCCAGTACTTC.

In this sample, this clonotype turned up a few times. The genes are TRBV4-2 and TRBJ1-2; 9 bases fit TRBD1. Trimming removed 2 bases from V and 5 bases from J; junction bases left unmatched: 3. This CDR3 is 14 amino acids long. The germline gives CDR1 LGHNA, CDR2 YNFKEQ. CDR3 nucleotides: TGTGCCAGCAGCCAACCGACAGGGGGTTATGGCTACACCTTC. Encoded protein: CASSQPTGGYGYTF.

This chain connects TRBV4-2 to TRBJ2-7; maybe TRBD2 (6 bases). This CDR3 spans 15 amino acids. V lost 6 bases to trimming and J lost 3 bases, with 18 bases between them. Germline CDR1 and CDR2: LGHNA and YNFKEQ. The CDR3 sequence is CASRSGTDKIYEQYF. The CDR3 DNA sequence: TGTGCCAGCAGATCCGGGACTGACAAAATCTACGAGCAGTACTTC.

The CDR3 nucleotides read TGTGCCAGCAGCCGTCAGGCGCGGAATGAGCAGTTCTTC. It specifies CASSRQARNEQFF. V and J are TRBV7-3 and TRBJ2-1; D is unresolved. V lost 5 bases to trimming and J lost 7 bases, with 12 bases between them. This CDR3 comprises 13 residues. In germline, CDR1 is SGHTA, CDR2 FQGTGA.

The V and J genes are TRBV15 and TRBJ2-1; 10 positions match TRBD2. The length of the CDR3 is 18 residues. V trimming: 1 base; J trimming: 0 bases; junction bases outside the gene matches: 6. CDR1 and CDR2 (germline): LNHNV, YYDKDF (reference sequence). CDR3 loop: CATSRVAGGVSSYNEQFF. The DNA for the CDR3 is TGTGCCACCAGCAGAGTAGCGGGGGGCGTCAGCTCCTACAATGAGCAGTTCTTC.